One T cell receptor (beta chain) is described in this entry. The target antigen is unknown. Positively selected for CCR7, the CD45RO-negative cells used as naive CD8 cells excluded terminally differentiated effector memory CD45RA+ cells. This specimen belongs to a study of shared clonotypes between healthy human individuals. Study context: Two women and three men aged 18 to 49 made up the donors. CD8 memory received one plate per donor, CD8 naive two, CD4 memory three and CD4 naive three.

The repertoire was sequenced with immunoSEQ multiplex PCR; TCRdb's copy has only in-frame clones and lacks some. The table records fewer than 1 million clones, 95% to 97% of them present only once. General study findings and limits: The naive CD4 repertoires of a few donors were compared, and approximately 4.7% of clonotypes were shared.

The CDR3 totals 17 residues. V lost 0 bases to trimming and J lost 4 bases, with 16 bases between them. The V gene's germline CDR1 is KGHSH and CDR2 LQKENI. The source of this sequence is a man aged 25 to 40 in good health. Sequencing was performed on naive CD8+ T cells sorted from blood. This sequence joins TRBV18 and TRBJ2-1; D ambiguous. The CDR3 DNA reads TGTGCCAGCTCACCACCACCGGGTAGGAGCGAGTACAATGAGCAGTTCTTC. Encoded protein: CASSPPPGRSEYNEQFF.